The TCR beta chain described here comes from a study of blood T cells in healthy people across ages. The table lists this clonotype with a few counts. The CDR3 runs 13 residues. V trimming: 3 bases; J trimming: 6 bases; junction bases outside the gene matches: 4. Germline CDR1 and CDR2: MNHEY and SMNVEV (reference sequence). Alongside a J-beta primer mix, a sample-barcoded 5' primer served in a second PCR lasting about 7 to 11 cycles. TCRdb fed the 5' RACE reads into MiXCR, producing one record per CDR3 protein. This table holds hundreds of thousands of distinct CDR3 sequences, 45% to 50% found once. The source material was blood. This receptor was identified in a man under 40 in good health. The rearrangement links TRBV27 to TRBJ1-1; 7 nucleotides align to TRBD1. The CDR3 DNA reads TGTGCCAGCAGTTTCTCAGGGGGGTCTGAAGCTTTCTTT. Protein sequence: CASSFSGGSEAFF.